The clone carrying this T cell receptor (beta chain) was detected a few times. The data are from a study of blood T cells in healthy people across ages. PCR was performed a second time for roughly 7 to 11 cycles using a sample-barcoded 5' primer and a J-beta primer mix. Via MiXCR, TCRdb re-called the 5' RACE reads, giving one row per CDR3 protein. The data hold approximately 690,000 distinct CDR3 sequences, with less than 45% observed a single time. The material sequenced was blood. This TCR derives from a man older than 75 in good health.

The CDR3, as DNA: TGTGCCAGCAGGATAACAGGGAATAAGGGTAATCAGCCCCAGCATTTT. As protein: CASRITGNKGNQPQHF. The V gene is TRBV6-6, the J gene TRBJ1-5; D perhaps matches TRBD1 (6 bases). The CDR3 is 16 residues long. Looked up from germline, CDR1 is MNHNY and CDR2 is SVGAGI (reference sequence). The V and J ends lost 6 bases and 4 bases respectively, with 19 bases between them.